This T cell receptor (beta chain) was recovered during a study of blood T cell repertoires in COVID-19. In the study overall: Spain, Italy and the United States supplied samples that represented acute and convalescent COVID-19. Sample material is recorded as cDNA or gDNA derived from T cells, B-cell-depleted T cells, or PBMCs.

Authors' data handling: Nucleated cell counts were estimated from reference gene primer amplification. TCRdb's table, derived via immunoSEQ multiplex PCR, lists solely in-frame clones and lacks some. That table furnishes V, J and clone size, whereas the DNA furnished D and trimming. The data show over 350,000 clones, around 89% seen once. CDR1 is ENHRY and CDR2 is SYGVKD in the germline V gene. Trimming took 10 bases from V and 5 from J, leaving 17 bases between them. CDR3 length equals 13 residues. V and J are TRBV10-3 and TRBJ2-5, with D perhaps TRBD2 (5 bases). Material for sequencing was peripheral blood. The receptor was isolated from a woman aged 30 to 39 with acute or convalescent COVID-19. In DNA, the CDR3 is TGTGCCACGAACGACGCCGGGGAGGAGACCCAGTACTTC. Its translation: CATNDAGEETQYF.